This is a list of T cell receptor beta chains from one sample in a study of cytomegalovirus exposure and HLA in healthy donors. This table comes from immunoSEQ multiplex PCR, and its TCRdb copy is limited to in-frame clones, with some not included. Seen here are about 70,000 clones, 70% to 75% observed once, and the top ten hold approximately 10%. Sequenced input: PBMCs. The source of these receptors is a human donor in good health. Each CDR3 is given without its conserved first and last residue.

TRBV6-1,ASSGTGLAFRAF
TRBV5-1,ASSKQQGTYNEQF
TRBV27,ASRWTGGNEQY
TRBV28,ASSLARAGGTDTQY
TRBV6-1,ASSGGTGSSILT
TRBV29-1,SVGRGGELAEAF
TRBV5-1,ASSPTRPETQY
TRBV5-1,ASSTGTELNTEAF
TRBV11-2,ASSFDRVHFEKLF
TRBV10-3,AISEFDSSYQPQH
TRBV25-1,AGSKRERTDTQY
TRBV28,ASSYRGTITEAF
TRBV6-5,ASSGGLLSEQF
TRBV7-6,ASSPLAERYGYT
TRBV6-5,ASRDRGTDTQY
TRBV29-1,SVEDRVYGYT
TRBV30,AWSVGLAGGQETQY
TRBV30,AWRGLRWTDTQY
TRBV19,ASSIEKGARTEAF
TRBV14,ASSQLNTEAF
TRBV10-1,ASSESTFPGLSRTGELF
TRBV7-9,ASRGRNEQF
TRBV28,ASSTMTGASGNTIY
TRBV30,AWSLGQGAETQY
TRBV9,ASSATVGGGYEQY
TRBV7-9,ASSSGTGLHGYT
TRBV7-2,ASSPPGIRPVYEQY
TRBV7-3,ASSAQGNGYT
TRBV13,ASSSAGGPSREQF
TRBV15,ATSRGPGGGTQY
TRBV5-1,ASSSRDGQETQY
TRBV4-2,ASSLAGGTDTQY
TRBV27,ASRLDRAYNEQF
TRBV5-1,ASSLGTASGETQY
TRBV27,ASSLSGTLGGYEQY
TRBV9,ASSAYRGQKAF
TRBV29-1,SVEGGTFYGYT
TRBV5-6,ASSLSGRGRVAEQF
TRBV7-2,ASSFGTGSRETQY
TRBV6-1,ASSEAGLGTDTQY
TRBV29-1,SVRDRVEAGANVLT
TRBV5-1,ASSLDYYGYT